This TCR beta chain was documented in a study of human T cells and chemical hapten exposure. Each cDNA molecule in the library carried unique molecular identifiers. One entry per CDR3 protein results from TCRdb running MiXCR on the RACE reads. The sample has 35,000 to 50,000 distinct CDR3 sequences; around a tenth are singletons. Germline CDR1 SGHTA, CDR2 FQGNSA. The CDR3 spans 15 residues. V dropped 5 bases and J dropped 5 bases, with 15 bases sitting between them. The table lists this clonotype with many counts. No antigen is known for it. Noted time point: patch test 2, 6 weeks after DPC sensitization. As for treatment: therapeutic diphenylcyclopropenone sensitization with weekly scalp DPC. It was from unfractionated whole blood that total RNA was extracted. Overall study results and limits: There was no change with DPC sensitization in TCRs above 1 in 1000 frequency. Counts of expanded TCRs at PT1 were positively correlated with patch test score.

Sample: whole blood, taken in connection with sensitization to the hapten diphenylcyclopropenone (DPC). The receptor was derived from a woman aged 25 to 39 with alopecia areata. Some clones in this sample may be carry-over from other donors' samples. This chain uses TRBV7-2 with TRBJ1-4; D is perhaps TRBD1 (6 bases). The CDR3 DNA follows: TGTGCCAGCAGCCCAGAGGGACACAGGAATGAAAAACTGTTTTTT. This encodes CASSPEGHRNEKLFF. Based on the CDR3 plus reference TRBV7-2 and TRBJ1-4, the full variable domain is GAGVSQSPSNKVTEKGKDVELRCDPISGHTALYWYRQSLGQGLEFLIYFQGNSAPDKSGLPSDRFSAERTGGSVSTLTIQRTQQEDSAVYLCASSPEGHRNEKLFFGSGTQLSVL.